This T cell receptor beta chain was identified during a study of molecular identifiers for immune sequencing clone quantification. Bulk libraries came from a prior protocol with listed TCR primers. TCRdb recomputed calls from the PCR reads with MiXCR, one row per CDR3 protein. The sample holds under 350,000 distinct CDR3 sequences, 24% seen once. Germline CDR1 is MRHNA and CDR2 is SNTAGT. The CDR3 contains 13 residues. Between the trimmed V and J ends, which lost 4 bases and 7 bases, there was a span of 11 bases. Sequenced material: naive CD8+ T cells from blood, with Jurkat cell RNA spiked in. Subset specified: FACS-sorted CD8+CD4-CCR7+CD45RA+ naive T cells. The sequence was collected from a human donor in good health. Some libraries in this study had Jurkat cell RNA spiked in. The gene calls are TRBV6-4 and TRBJ1-5, with TRBD1 as a possible D gene (5 bases). In DNA, the CDR3 is TGTGCCAGCAGTGCAGGGATCGGACAGCCCCAGCATTTT. This codes for CASSAGIGQPQHF.